This T cell receptor (beta chain) appears in the sequencing data of a study of spatial heterogeneity in lung cancer. Trimming cost V 11 bases and J 5 bases; bases outside gene matches: 6. There are 12 residues in the CDR3. CDR1 and CDR2 from the germline V gene are MDHEN and SYDVKM. Study-wide findings and caveats: The study found that expanded intratumoral alpha and beta TCR counts tracked tumor mutation counts.

TCRdb re-derived calls from the 5' RACE reads in MiXCR, one entry per CDR3 protein. The table includes about 100,000 distinct CDR3 sequences, 4.4% detected once. This clonotype was seen repeatedly, ten times or more. Its matching antigen is unknown. The time point: sample taken at primary tumor resection. Sequenced material: lung tumor tissue, taken at surgery. The sequence was collected from a male donor with early-stage non-small cell lung cancer. The V gene is TRBV28, the J gene TRBJ1-2; 9 bases map to TRBD1. CDR3 residues: CAGQQGAYGYTF. The CDR3, as DNA: TGTGCCGGACAACAGGGGGCTTATGGCTACACCTTC.